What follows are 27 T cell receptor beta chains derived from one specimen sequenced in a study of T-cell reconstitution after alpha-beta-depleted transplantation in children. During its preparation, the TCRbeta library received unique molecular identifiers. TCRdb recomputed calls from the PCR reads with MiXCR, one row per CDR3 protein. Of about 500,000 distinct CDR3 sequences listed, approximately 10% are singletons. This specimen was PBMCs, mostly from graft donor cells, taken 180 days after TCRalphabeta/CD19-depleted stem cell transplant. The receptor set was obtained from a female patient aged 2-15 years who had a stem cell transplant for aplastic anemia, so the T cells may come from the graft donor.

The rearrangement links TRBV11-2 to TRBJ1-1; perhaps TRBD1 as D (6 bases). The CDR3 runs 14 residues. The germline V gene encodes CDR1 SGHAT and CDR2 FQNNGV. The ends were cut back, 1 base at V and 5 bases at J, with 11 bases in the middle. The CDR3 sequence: CASSLVAGATEAFF. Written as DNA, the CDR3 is TGTGCCAGCAGCTTAGTTGCGGGGGCGACTGAAGCTTTCTTT. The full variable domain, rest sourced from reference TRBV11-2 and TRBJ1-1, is EAGVAQSPRYKIIEKRQSVAFWCNPISGHATLYWYQQILGQGPKLLIQFQNNGVVDDSQLPKDRFSAERLKGVDSTLKIQPAKLEDSAVYLCASSLVAGATEAFFGQGTRLTVV.

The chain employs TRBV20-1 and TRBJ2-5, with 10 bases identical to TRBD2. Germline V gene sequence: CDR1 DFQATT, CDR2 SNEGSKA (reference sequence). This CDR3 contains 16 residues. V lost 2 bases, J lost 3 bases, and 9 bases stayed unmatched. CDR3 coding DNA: TGCAGTGCTAGACTAATGCTAGCGGGAGTTGAAGAGACCCAGTACTTC. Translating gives CSARLMLAGVEETQYF.

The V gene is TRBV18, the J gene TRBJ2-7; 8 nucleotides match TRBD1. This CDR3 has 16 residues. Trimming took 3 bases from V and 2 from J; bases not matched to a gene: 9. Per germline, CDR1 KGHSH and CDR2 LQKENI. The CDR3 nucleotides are TGTGCCAGCTCACCCCAGCAGCAGGGGGCAACCTACGAGCAGTACTTC. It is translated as CASSPQQQGATYEQYF.

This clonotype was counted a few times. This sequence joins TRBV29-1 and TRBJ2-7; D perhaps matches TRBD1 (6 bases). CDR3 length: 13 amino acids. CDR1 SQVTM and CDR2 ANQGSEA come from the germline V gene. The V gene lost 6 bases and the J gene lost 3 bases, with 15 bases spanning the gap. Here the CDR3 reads CSVLRDTGYEQYF. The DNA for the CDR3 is TGCAGCGTGCTCCGGGACACAGGCTACGAGCAGTACTTC.

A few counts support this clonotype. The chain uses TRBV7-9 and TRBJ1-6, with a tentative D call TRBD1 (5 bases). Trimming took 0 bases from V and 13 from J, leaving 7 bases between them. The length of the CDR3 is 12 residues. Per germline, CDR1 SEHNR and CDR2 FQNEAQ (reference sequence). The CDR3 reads CASSLAGAPLHF. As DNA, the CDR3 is TGTGCCAGCAGCTTAGCAGGGGCCCCCCTCCACTTT.

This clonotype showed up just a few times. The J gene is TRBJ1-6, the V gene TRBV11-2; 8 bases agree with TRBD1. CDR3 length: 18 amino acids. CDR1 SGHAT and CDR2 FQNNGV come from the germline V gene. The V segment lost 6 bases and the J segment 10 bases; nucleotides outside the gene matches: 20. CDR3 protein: CASSRPSAGGYRGSPLHF. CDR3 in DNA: TGTGCCAGCAGTCGTCCCTCGGCAGGGGGCTACCGGGGGTCACCCCTCCACTTT.

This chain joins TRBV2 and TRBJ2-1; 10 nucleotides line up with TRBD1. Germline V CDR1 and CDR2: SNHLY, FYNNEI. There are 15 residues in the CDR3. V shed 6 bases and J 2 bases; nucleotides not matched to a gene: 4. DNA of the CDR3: TGTGCCAGCAGGAGGGACAGGGGCACCTACAATGAGCAGTTCTTC. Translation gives CASRRDRGTYNEQFF.

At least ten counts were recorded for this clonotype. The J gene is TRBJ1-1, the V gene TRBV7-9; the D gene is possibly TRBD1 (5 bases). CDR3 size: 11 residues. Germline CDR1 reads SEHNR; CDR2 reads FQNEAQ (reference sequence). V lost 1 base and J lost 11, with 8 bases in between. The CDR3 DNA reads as TGTGCCAGCAGCTTAGTTGGGGGTGCTTTCTTT. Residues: CASSLVGGAFF.

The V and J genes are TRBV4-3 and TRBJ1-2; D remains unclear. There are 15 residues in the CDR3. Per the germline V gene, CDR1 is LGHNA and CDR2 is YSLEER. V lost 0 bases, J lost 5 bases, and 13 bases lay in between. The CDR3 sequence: CASSQDNLRGYGYTF. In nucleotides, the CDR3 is TGCGCCAGCAGCCAAGACAACCTCCGAGGGTATGGCTACACCTTC.

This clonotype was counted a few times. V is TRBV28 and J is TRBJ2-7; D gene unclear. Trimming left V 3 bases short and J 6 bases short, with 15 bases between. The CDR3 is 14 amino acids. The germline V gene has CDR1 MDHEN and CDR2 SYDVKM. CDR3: CASSFSNDLIEQYF. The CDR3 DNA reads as TGTGCCAGCAGTTTTTCGAACGACCTAATCGAGCAGTACTTC.

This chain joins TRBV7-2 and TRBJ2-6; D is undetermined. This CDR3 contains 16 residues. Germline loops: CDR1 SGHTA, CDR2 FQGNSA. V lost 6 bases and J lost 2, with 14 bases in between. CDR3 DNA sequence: TGTGCCAGCAGGTACCTGCTTCCGACTGGGGCCAACGTCCTGACTTTC. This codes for CASRYLLPTGANVLTF.

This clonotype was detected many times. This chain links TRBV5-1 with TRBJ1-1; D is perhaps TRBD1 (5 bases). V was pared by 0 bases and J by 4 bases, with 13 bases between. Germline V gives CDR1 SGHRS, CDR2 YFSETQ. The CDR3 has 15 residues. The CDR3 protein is CASSLGQSGPTEAFF. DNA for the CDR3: TGCGCCAGCAGCTTGGGACAGTCCGGTCCCACTGAAGCTTTCTTT.

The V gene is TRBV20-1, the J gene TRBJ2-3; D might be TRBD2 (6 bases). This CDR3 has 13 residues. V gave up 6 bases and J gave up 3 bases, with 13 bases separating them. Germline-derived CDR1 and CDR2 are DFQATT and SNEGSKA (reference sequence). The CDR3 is CSANGRGTDTQYF. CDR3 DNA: TGCAGTGCAAACGGGAGAGGTACAGATACGCAGTATTTT.

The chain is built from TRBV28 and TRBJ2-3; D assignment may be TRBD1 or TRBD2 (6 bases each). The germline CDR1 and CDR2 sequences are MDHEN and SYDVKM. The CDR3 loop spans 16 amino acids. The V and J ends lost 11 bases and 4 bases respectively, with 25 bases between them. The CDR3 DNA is TGTGCCGGGGGGCCTCGGTTGGTTCTCGCGGCAGATACGCAGTATTTT. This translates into CAGGPRLVLAADTQYF.

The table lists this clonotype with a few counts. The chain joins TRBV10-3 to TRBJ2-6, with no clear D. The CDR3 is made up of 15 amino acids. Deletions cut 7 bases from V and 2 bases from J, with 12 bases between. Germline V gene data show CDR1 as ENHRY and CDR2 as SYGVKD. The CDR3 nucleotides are TGTGCCATCAAAGGATCTGGGACTGGGGCCAACGTCCTGACTTTC. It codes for CAIKGSGTGANVLTF.

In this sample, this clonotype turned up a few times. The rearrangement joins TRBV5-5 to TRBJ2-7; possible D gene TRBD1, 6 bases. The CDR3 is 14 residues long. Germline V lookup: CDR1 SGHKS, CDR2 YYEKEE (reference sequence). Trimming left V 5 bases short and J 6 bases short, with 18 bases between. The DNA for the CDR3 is TGTGCCAGCAGTCGACCAGGGGATCCCGGCGAGCAGTACTTC. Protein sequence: CASSRPGDPGEQYF.

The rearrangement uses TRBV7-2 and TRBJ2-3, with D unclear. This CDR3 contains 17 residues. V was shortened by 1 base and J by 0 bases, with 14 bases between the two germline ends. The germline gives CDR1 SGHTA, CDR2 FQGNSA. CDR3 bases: TGTGCCAGCAGCTTAGTGATGGGTTGGGAAAGCACAGATACGCAGTATTTT. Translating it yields CASSLVMGWESTDTQYF.

The CDR3 nucleotides read TGTGCCACCAGCACGGGGACTAGCGCCCACTACGAGCAGTACGTC. Its translation: CATSTGTSAHYEQYV. The chain employs TRBV15 and TRBJ2-7; 10 bases are a match to TRBD2. V lost 4 bases to trimming and J lost 3 bases; unmatched junction nucleotides: 6. Germline CDR1 LNHNV, CDR2 YYDKDF (reference sequence). There are 15 residues in the CDR3.

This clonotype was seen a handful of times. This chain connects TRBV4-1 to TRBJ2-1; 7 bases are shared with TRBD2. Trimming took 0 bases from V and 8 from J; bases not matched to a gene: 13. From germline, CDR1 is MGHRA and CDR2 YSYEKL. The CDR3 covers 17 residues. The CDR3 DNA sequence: TGCGCCAGCAGCCAAGACGCGGGAGATAGGATTATGGATGAGCAGTTCTTC. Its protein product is CASSQDAGDRIMDEQFF.

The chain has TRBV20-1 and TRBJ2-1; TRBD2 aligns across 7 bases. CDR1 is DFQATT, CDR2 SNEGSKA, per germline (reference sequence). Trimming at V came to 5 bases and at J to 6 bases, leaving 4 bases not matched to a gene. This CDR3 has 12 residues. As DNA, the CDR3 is TGCAGTGCTGGACGGACTAGCAATGAGCAGTTCTTC. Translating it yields CSAGRTSNEQFF.

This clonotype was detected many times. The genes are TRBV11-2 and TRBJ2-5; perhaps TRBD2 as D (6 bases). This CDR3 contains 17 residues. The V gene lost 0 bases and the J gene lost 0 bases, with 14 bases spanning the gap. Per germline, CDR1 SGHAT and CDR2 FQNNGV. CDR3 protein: CASSLDLGGTYQETQYF. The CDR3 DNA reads TGTGCCAGCAGCTTAGATTTGGGCGGGACGTACCAAGAGACCCAGTACTTC. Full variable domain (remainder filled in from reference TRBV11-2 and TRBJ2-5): EAGVAQSPRYKIIEKRQSVAFWCNPISGHATLYWYQQILGQGPKLLIQFQNNGVVDDSQLPKDRFSAERLKGVDSTLKIQPAKLEDSAVYLCASSLDLGGTYQETQYFGPGTRLLVL.

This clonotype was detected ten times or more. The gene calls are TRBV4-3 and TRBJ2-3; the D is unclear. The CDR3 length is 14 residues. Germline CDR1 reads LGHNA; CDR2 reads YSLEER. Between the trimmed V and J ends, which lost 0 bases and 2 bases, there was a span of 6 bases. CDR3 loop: CASSQEGFTDTQYF. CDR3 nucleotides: TGCGCCAGCAGCCAAGAGGGATTCACAGATACGCAGTATTTT.

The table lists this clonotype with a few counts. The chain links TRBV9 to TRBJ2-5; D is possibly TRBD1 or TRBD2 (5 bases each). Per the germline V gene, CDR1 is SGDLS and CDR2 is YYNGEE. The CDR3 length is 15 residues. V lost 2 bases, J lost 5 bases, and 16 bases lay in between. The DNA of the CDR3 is TGTGCCAGCAGCGTTCAGCAGGGCCCGGGGGAGACCCAGTACTTC. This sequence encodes CASSVQQGPGETQYF.

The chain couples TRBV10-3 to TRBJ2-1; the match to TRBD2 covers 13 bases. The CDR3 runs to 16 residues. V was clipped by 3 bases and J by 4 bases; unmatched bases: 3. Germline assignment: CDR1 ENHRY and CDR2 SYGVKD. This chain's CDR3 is CAISDPGLAGYNEQFF. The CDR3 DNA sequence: TGTGCCATCAGTGACCCGGGACTAGCGGGATACAATGAGCAGTTCTTC.

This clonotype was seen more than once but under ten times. The DNA of the CDR3 is TGCAGTGCCACAGGGGTCGGCACCTACGAGCAGTACGTC. This codes for CSATGVGTYEQYV. This chain joins TRBV20-1 and TRBJ2-7; 7 bases map to TRBD1. CDR3 length equals 13 residues. With V trimmed by 6 bases and J by 2 bases, 7 bases remained unmatched. The V gene's germline CDR1 is DFQATT and CDR2 SNEGSKA (reference sequence).

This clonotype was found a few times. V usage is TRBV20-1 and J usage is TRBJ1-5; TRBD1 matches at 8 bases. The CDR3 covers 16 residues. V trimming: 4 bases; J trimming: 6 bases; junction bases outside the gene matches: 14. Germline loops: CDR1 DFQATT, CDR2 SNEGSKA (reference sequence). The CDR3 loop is CSATEQGEPRLQPQHF. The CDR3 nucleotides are TGCAGTGCTACAGAACAGGGGGAACCTCGTCTTCAGCCCCAGCATTTT.

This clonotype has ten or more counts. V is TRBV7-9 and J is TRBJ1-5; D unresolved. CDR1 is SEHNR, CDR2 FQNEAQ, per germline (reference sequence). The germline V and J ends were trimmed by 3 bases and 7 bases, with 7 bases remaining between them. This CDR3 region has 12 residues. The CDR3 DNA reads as TGTGCCAGCAGCTTTATGGACCAGCCCCAGCATTTT. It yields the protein CASSFMDQPQHF.